This entry features one TCR beta chain sequence. Its antigen is not known. The sample belongs to a study of Ad26.COV2.S vaccination and SARS-CoV-2 variants. Sequencing was performed with immunoSEQ multiplex PCR; in TCRdb, only in-frame clones are kept and a portion is missing. The sample consists of 360,000 or so clones, approximately 91% of them appearing once. Overall study results and limits: It is possible that the TCR breadth and depth analyses underestimated the total T cell responses.

Germline CDR1 MDHEN, CDR2 SYDVKM. V shed 7 bases and J shed 10 bases, with 11 bases lying between them. The CDR3 length is 11 residues. Treatment noted: roughly 18 received Ad26.COV2.S at low or high dose, single or two shots; about 5 received placebo; per-sample allocation not given. The samples were gathered on day 63 after the first injection of vaccine or placebo. The vaccine antigen was prefusion-stabilized Wuhan SARS-CoV-2 spike. This clonotype was sampled from a person aged 18-65 years who received the Ad26.COV2.S COVID-19 vaccine or a placebo. The chain recombines TRBV28 with TRBJ2-1; no definite D call. Source: peripheral blood, taken in a trial of Ad26.COV2.S vaccine versus placebo. The CDR3 bases are TGTGCCAGCATCGGCGATAGGGAGCAGTTCTTC. Amino acids: CASIGDREQFF. Looking up the rest from reference TRBV28 and TRBJ2-1 gives the full variable domain: DVKVTQSSRYLVKRTGEKVFLECVQDMDHENMFWYRQDPGLGLRLIYFSYDVKMKEKGDIPEGYSVSREKKERFSLILESASTNQTSMYLCASIGDREQFFGPGTRLTVL.